This entry concerns a single T cell receptor beta chain. What it binds is unknown. The sample originates from a study of T cells in Graves' hyperthyroidism and ophthalmopathy. Amplification yielded TCR beta CDR3 regions, with RNA transcripts as the source. HTBI primers were used for first-round RT-PCR of the TCR CDR3. In TCRdb, the multiplex PCR reads were re-called with MiXCR into one record per CDR3 protein. The repertoire holds around 100,000 distinct CDR3 sequences, with over 45% as singletons. Notes on the study in general: Most thyroid clonotypes expanded above 0.001 appeared in blood too.

The CDR3 is 17 residues long. CDR1 SGHTA and CDR2 FQGNSA come from the germline V gene. V lost 4 bases and J lost 4, with 22 bases in between. This receptor was obtained from a man in his forties with Graves' hyperthyroidism. Sequenced: blood. The chain is built from TRBV7-2 and TRBJ1-2, with D hard to call. The CDR3 spells CASSSRSLNSGSYGYTF. CDR3 in DNA: TGTGCCAGCAGCTCGAGATCGTTGAACTCAGGAAGCTATGGCTACACCTTC.